Listed below are T cell receptor beta chains from one sample, sequenced in a study of blood T cells in healthy people across ages. MiXCR was run by TCRdb on the 5' RACE reads, yielding one entry per CDR3 protein. The sample holds fewer than 900,000 distinct CDR3 sequences, about 42% seen once. Sequenced sample: blood. The receptors were gathered from a woman aged 60-75 years in good health. CDR3s include the opening cysteine and the closing phenylalanine or tryptophan. Each record gives: D gene, clone size, J gene, V gene, CDR3 protein. D genes are given only for firm matches. Expanded clones get a size class; other rows say once, few or many, or leave the size out.

d_call: .
clone_size: .
j_call: TRBJ2-5
v_call: TRBV12-3/TRBV12-4
cdr3_aa: CASSFREQGGETQYF

d_call: .
clone_size: .
j_call: TRBJ1-1
v_call: TRBV7-3
cdr3_aa: CASSLTPTVEAFF

d_call: .
clone_size: .
j_call: TRBJ2-3
v_call: TRBV3-1
cdr3_aa: CASSQLTGPGTDTQYF

d_call: .
clone_size: .
j_call: TRBJ1-4
v_call: TRBV3-1
cdr3_aa: CASSSGTNSEKLFF

d_call: .
clone_size: few
j_call: TRBJ1-2
v_call: TRBV7-9
cdr3_aa: CASSLAEENYGYTF

d_call: TRBD2
clone_size: few
j_call: TRBJ2-1
v_call: TRBV20-1
cdr3_aa: CSAPAGGRSYNEQFF

d_call: TRBD1
clone_size: .
j_call: .
v_call: TRBV5-1
cdr3_aa: CASSPTRSGQALYEQYF

d_call: .
clone_size: .
j_call: TRBJ1-2
v_call: TRBV5-6
cdr3_aa: CASTVSGGNYGYTF

d_call: .
clone_size: .
j_call: TRBJ1-6
v_call: TRBV28
cdr3_aa: CASSSHLSGGYNSPLHF

d_call: TRBD2
clone_size: few
j_call: TRBJ2-5
v_call: TRBV18
cdr3_aa: CASSPFSIAGPQETQYF

d_call: TRBD2
clone_size: few
j_call: TRBJ2-1
v_call: TRBV20-1
cdr3_aa: CSAYGLAVFTGNEQFF

d_call: .
clone_size: .
j_call: TRBJ2-6
v_call: TRBV2
cdr3_aa: CASTGHEVLTF

d_call: TRBD2
clone_size: .
j_call: TRBJ2-1
v_call: TRBV6-2/TRBV6-3
cdr3_aa: CASGPGLPSYNEQFF

d_call: TRBD1
clone_size: .
j_call: TRBJ1-2
v_call: TRBV19
cdr3_aa: CASSTGTDTNYGYTF

d_call: .
clone_size: .
j_call: TRBJ2-3
v_call: TRBV3-1
cdr3_aa: CASSQQLGTDTQYF

d_call: TRBD2
clone_size: few
j_call: TRBJ2-3
v_call: TRBV7-2
cdr3_aa: CASSLREGVSTDTQYF

d_call: .
clone_size: .
j_call: TRBJ2-5
v_call: TRBV24-1
cdr3_aa: CAPYLVFRYF

d_call: TRBD2
clone_size: .
j_call: .
v_call: TRBV29-1
cdr3_aa: CSVVYGTSGGAEQYF

d_call: TRBD1
clone_size: .
j_call: TRBJ2-2
v_call: TRBV4-3
cdr3_aa: CASSQDRGRVTGELFF

d_call: .
clone_size: .
j_call: TRBJ1-5
v_call: TRBV28
cdr3_aa: CASTRGSNQPQHF

d_call: .
clone_size: many
j_call: TRBJ2-7
v_call: TRBV5-1
cdr3_aa: CASSRAMETEQYF

d_call: .
clone_size: .
j_call: TRBJ2-1
v_call: TRBV6-5
cdr3_aa: CASSYFGGADNEQFF

d_call: TRBD1
clone_size: .
j_call: TRBJ2-6
v_call: TRBV20-1
cdr3_aa: CSAREDRGFHSGANVLTF

d_call: .
clone_size: few
j_call: TRBJ2-3
v_call: TRBV4-3
cdr3_aa: CASSQGGTKQYF

d_call: TRBD2
clone_size: few
j_call: TRBJ2-1
v_call: TRBV4-2
cdr3_aa: CASSLDGTSFFEQFF

d_call: .
clone_size: .
j_call: TRBJ2-7
v_call: TRBV6-4
cdr3_aa: CASTPGHPTYEQYF

d_call: .
clone_size: .
j_call: TRBJ2-6
v_call: TRBV9
cdr3_aa: CASSVLAGANVLTF

d_call: TRBD2
clone_size: .
j_call: TRBJ2-5
v_call: TRBV20-1
cdr3_aa: CSARDPSGGLLETQYF

d_call: TRBD2
clone_size: many
j_call: TRBJ2-1
v_call: TRBV6-5
cdr3_aa: CASTESGLAGEQFF

d_call: .
clone_size: .
j_call: TRBJ2-5
v_call: TRBV28
cdr3_aa: CASSSLAWQETQYF

d_call: .
clone_size: .
j_call: TRBJ2-5
v_call: TRBV9
cdr3_aa: CASSVGGSVADRTGTQYF

d_call: TRBD2
clone_size: .
j_call: TRBJ2-5
v_call: TRBV7-3
cdr3_aa: CASSLNSGGAETQYF

d_call: .
clone_size: .
j_call: TRBJ1-1
v_call: TRBV6-6
cdr3_aa: CASSPRGSTEAFF

d_call: TRBD1
clone_size: .
j_call: TRBJ1-4
v_call: TRBV12-3/TRBV12-4
cdr3_aa: CASRTGSESEKLFF

d_call: .
clone_size: few
j_call: TRBJ2-5
v_call: TRBV20-1
cdr3_aa: CSARGGGQDQYF

d_call: TRBD1
clone_size: .
j_call: TRBJ1-5
v_call: TRBV7-2
cdr3_aa: CASSLVDRVNQPQHF

d_call: .
clone_size: many
j_call: TRBJ2-1
v_call: TRBV20-1
cdr3_aa: CSASGPDTYNEQFF

d_call: .
clone_size: .
j_call: TRBJ1-6
v_call: TRBV30
cdr3_aa: CAWRSGPYNSPLHF

d_call: .
clone_size: .
j_call: TRBJ2-1
v_call: TRBV10-1
cdr3_aa: CASSVGTPPHEQFF

d_call: .
clone_size: many
j_call: TRBJ2-7
v_call: TRBV29-1
cdr3_aa: CSVIPNSYEQYF

d_call: .
clone_size: .
j_call: TRBJ1-5
v_call: TRBV12-5
cdr3_aa: CAGGLSLGDSNQPQHF

d_call: TRBD2
clone_size: .
j_call: TRBJ2-1
v_call: TRBV2
cdr3_aa: CASSRTSGKETQFF

d_call: .
clone_size: .
j_call: TRBJ2-7
v_call: TRBV4-2
cdr3_aa: CASSQLQGWNGQYF

d_call: TRBD2
clone_size: few
j_call: TRBJ2-7
v_call: TRBV4-3
cdr3_aa: CASSQDLGLAGPYEQYF

d_call: TRBD2
clone_size: .
j_call: TRBJ2-7
v_call: TRBV25-1
cdr3_aa: CASSELRTSGYNEQYF

d_call: .
clone_size: few
j_call: TRBJ1-4
v_call: TRBV20-1
cdr3_aa: CSASPSHEKLFF

d_call: TRBD1
clone_size: .
j_call: TRBJ1-4
v_call: TRBV7-2
cdr3_aa: CASSLHATGVEKLFF

d_call: TRBD2
clone_size: .
j_call: TRBJ2-3
v_call: TRBV7-8
cdr3_aa: CASSLVSSGGSSDTQYF

d_call: .
clone_size: .
j_call: TRBJ2-3
v_call: TRBV29-1
cdr3_aa: CSVRSTDTQYF

d_call: .
clone_size: once
j_call: TRBJ2-7
v_call: TRBV28
cdr3_aa: CANSSPLRAHLSEQYF

d_call: .
clone_size: .
j_call: TRBJ1-5
v_call: TRBV5-1
cdr3_aa: CASSPEGSLYGNQPQHF

d_call: TRBD2
clone_size: .
j_call: TRBJ2-7
v_call: TRBV5-1
cdr3_aa: CASRGSSGYEQYF

d_call: .
clone_size: .
j_call: TRBJ2-1
v_call: TRBV3-1
cdr3_aa: CASSRARGNEQFF

d_call: TRBD2
clone_size: .
j_call: TRBJ2-1
v_call: TRBV20-1
cdr3_aa: CSARDSQREGVNEQFF

d_call: .
clone_size: .
j_call: TRBJ1-5
v_call: TRBV20-1
cdr3_aa: CSARASTGPQPQHF

d_call: .
clone_size: many
j_call: TRBJ2-1
v_call: TRBV3-1
cdr3_aa: CASSDSAYNEQFF

d_call: TRBD1
clone_size: .
j_call: TRBJ2-1
v_call: TRBV28
cdr3_aa: CASSTWTGVNEQFF

d_call: .
clone_size: .
j_call: TRBJ2-1
v_call: TRBV6-1
cdr3_aa: CASRGVGLYNEQFF

d_call: TRBD1
clone_size: .
j_call: TRBJ1-4
v_call: TRBV12-3/TRBV12-4
cdr3_aa: CASSAGQPNEKLFF